This T cell receptor gamma chain was retrieved from a study of fetal and pediatric gammadelta thymocytes (dated by TCRdb to the early 2020s). In terms of the full investigation: Previously published data and newly generated, unpublished data were combined in the bulk gammadelta thymocyte repertoires, which were used to strengthen a single-cell study of gammadelta thymocyte development. The set of bulk gammadelta thymocyte repertoires included about ten subjects in total: 3 fetal thymus donors and 7 pediatric thymus donors. Unpublished data were combined with previously published data (refs 27,28) to make up the bulk gammadelta thymocyte repertoires. Bulk TCR repertoire data were added to increase subject numbers and strengthen the CDR3 publicity analysis.

This clone was seen a few times. Which antigen it targets is not known. No much larger clone exists at a distance of one base, and base qualities are not known. Its CDR3 holds 12 amino acids, cysteine through phenylalanine. The only DNA kept is the CDR3, 36 bases in frame from the first base. Here V drops 3 bases and J drops 9 bases, and the junction holds 8 bases not matched to any gene. CDR1 EGSNGY and CDR2 YDSYNSKV were looked up in the germline V gene. Here is what the overall study found, with its caveats: Fetal gammadelta thymocyte repertoires were previously reported to be enriched for TRDV2, TRGV8 and TRGV9 usage, low N additions and public CDR3s compared with post-natal repertoires.

Thymocytes were stained with Zombie NIR viability dye and antibodies against CD3 (UCHT1), TCRgammadelta (11F2), TCRVgamma9 (IMMU360) and TCRVdelta2 (IMMU389). TRD and TRG CDR3 repertoires were generated in bulk, separately, from sorted Vgamma9Vdelta2 and nonVgamma9Vdelta2 gammadelta thymocytes obtained from human fetal and pediatric thymuses. Pediatric thymus tissue was obtained in Belgium from children undergoing cardiac surgery. The pediatric thymus donors in the study ranged in age from roughly 1 to 11 years. Thymic cell suspensions were made from fetal and post-natal thymuses as previously described. NonVgamma9Vdelta2 thymocytes were sorted as CD3+ gammadeltaTCR+ cells lacking the Vgamma9+Vdelta2+ phenotype. Cell sorting was done on a FACS Aria III cell sorter (BD Biosciences). The sequencing machine was an Illumina MiSeq. In the original analysis: For publicity analysis, the Vgamma9Vdelta2 and nonVgamma9Vdelta2 bulk CDR3 files of each subject were merged into one combined repertoire per subject. CDR3 publicity was scored from 0 to 19 by checking each amino acid sequence across 9 single-cell datasets and 9 to 10 bulk repertoires, using base R and dplyr. TCRdb reran clone calling on the public reads with CATT; rows sharing one DNA sequence were then combined. TCRdb assigned the V and J calls; the authors' analysis was not used. The sample yields roughly 900 gamma-chain clones; approximately 4.6% were counted once. Together, the top ten hold about 7.1% of the sample.

Sequenced: non-Vgamma9Vdelta2 gamma-delta T cells from the thymus. The cell subset or site label here, explained by the study, means: CD3+gammadeltaTCR+ thymocytes not co-expressing Vgamma9 and Vdelta2. This TCR came from a child who underwent cardiac surgery and was recorded as healthy. The chain is made from TRGV2 and TRGJ1 or TRGJ2. In nucleotides, the sequence is TGTGCCACCTGGGACCTAAGCGGTAAGAAACTCTTT. It specifies CATWDLSGKKLF.